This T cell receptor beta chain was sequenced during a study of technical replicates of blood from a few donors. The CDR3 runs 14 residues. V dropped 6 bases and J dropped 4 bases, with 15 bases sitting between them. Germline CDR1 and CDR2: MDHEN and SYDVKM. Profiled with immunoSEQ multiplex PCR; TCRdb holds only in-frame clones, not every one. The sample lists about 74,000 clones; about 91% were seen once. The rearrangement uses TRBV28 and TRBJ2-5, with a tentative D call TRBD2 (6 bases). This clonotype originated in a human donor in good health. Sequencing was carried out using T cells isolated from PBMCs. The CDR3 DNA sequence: TGTGCCAGCAGGGTAGGAGGGAATCTAGAGACCCAGTACTTC. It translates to CASRVGGNLETQYF.